These 14 T cell receptor beta chains were all obtained from the same sample, sequenced in a study of T cell responses to AZD1222 COVID-19 vaccine. Some clones are missing from TCRdb's copy, which holds only in-frame ones; the method was immunoSEQ multiplex PCR. Among over 60,000 clones listed, 70% to 90% were seen once. The sequencing here drew on peripheral blood, taken 28 days after the second dose of the MenACWY control vaccine. The receptors were gathered from an adult who received the MenACWY meningococcal vaccine as a control.

The V gene is TRBV6-2 or TRBV6-3, the J gene TRBJ2-5; either TRBD1 or TRBD2 may fit D (6 bases each). The CDR3 length is 16 residues. The V gene lost 7 bases and the J gene lost 5 bases, with 23 bases spanning the gap. Germline V gives CDR1 MNHEY, CDR2 SVGEGT. The CDR3 coding sequence is TGTGCCAGCACCCCAGGGGCGGGGTTCATGGGGGAGACCCAGTACTTC. Its translation: CASTPGAGFMGETQYF.

The rearrangement links TRBV10-3 to TRBJ2-7, with D tentatively TRBD2 (5 bases). Trimming removed 3 bases from V and 1 base from J, with 16 bases in between. The CDR3 covers 16 residues. In germline, CDR1 is ENHRY, CDR2 SYGVKD. CDR3 bases: TGTGCCATCAGTGACGGCAGGCGGGTAGAATCCTACGAGCAGTACTTC. This gives the protein CAISDGRRVESYEQYF.

The V gene is TRBV28, the J gene TRBJ2-3; 7 bases match TRBD2. The CDR3 sequence is 18 residues long. Trimming took 2 bases from V and 2 from J; bases not matched to a gene: 13. Germline CDR1 is MDHEN and CDR2 is SYDVKM. CDR3: CASSLGSRVAGPTDTQYF. DNA for the CDR3: TGTGCCAGCAGTTTAGGTTCTAGGGTAGCGGGCCCCACAGATACGCAGTATTTT.

This clone has a handful of counts. The V and J genes are TRBV20-1 and TRBJ1-2; 9 bases are a match to TRBD1. The CDR3 contains 11 residues. Germline V CDR1 and CDR2: DFQATT, SNEGSKA (reference sequence). With V trimmed by 7 bases and J by 7 bases, 4 bases remained unmatched. The CDR3 protein is CSGTGVFGYTF. CDR3 bases: TGCAGTGGGACAGGGGTCTTTGGCTACACCTTC.

This chain joins TRBV7-8 and TRBJ2-5, with 10 bases identical to TRBD1. The CDR3 is 19 residues long. The germline CDR1 and CDR2 sequences are SGHVS and FQNEAQ. V was clipped by 4 bases and J by 1 base; unmatched bases: 15. In DNA form, the CDR3 reads TGTGCCAGCAGCTCCCTCCGGGACAGGGGCATTGTCTTCCAAGAGACCCAGTACTTC. It is translated as CASSSLRDRGIVFQETQYF.

The chain recombines TRBV10-3 with TRBJ1-1; D remains ambiguous. This CDR3 region has 13 residues. Trimming cost V 6 bases and J 1 base, with 9 bases left between them. Germline CDR1 is ENHRY and CDR2 is SYGVKD. The CDR3 DNA sequence: TGTGCCATCAGCCGGACGGAGAACACTGAAGCTTTCTTT. Its protein product is CAISRTENTEAFF.

The chain joins TRBV6-5 to TRBJ1-1; a possible D gene is TRBD1 (6 bases). This CDR3 is built from 12 residues. CDR1 is MNHEY, CDR2 SVGAGI, per germline. With 5 bases removed from V and 4 bases from J, the gap between germline ends came to 8 bases. CDR3 amino acids: CASSRGGTEAFF. The CDR3 nucleotides read TGTGCCAGCAGTAGGGGGGGCACTGAAGCTTTCTTT.

The chain carries TRBV11-2 and TRBJ2-4; 7 bases are a match to TRBD2. The CDR3 length is 14 residues. V shed 6 bases, J shed 9 bases, and the junction held 11 bases outside the gene matches. Germline V gene sequence: CDR1 SGHAT, CDR2 FQNNGV. As DNA, the CDR3 is TGTGCCAGCAGGATTGCAGGACTAGTCGGCATTCAGTACTTC. This sequence encodes CASRIAGLVGIQYF. Variable domain in full (rest from reference TRBV11-2 and TRBJ2-4): EAGVAQSPRYKIIEKRQSVAFWCNPISGHATLYWYQQILGQGPKLLIQFQNNGVVDDSQLPKDRFSAERLKGVDSTLKIQPAKLEDSAVYLCASRIAGLVGIQYFGAGTRLSVL.

V is TRBV5-4 and J is TRBJ2-4; no reliable D call. The CDR3 runs 15 residues. Trimming stripped 0 bases from V and 1 base from J, with 8 bases between. CDR1 SGHNT and CDR2 YYREEE come from the germline V gene (reference sequence). CDR3 sequence: CASSLATGAKNIQYF. The CDR3 DNA sequence: TGTGCCAGCAGCTTGGCAACGGGTGCCAAAAACATTCAGTACTTC.

The chain couples TRBV12-3 or TRBV12-4 to TRBJ1-4, with D unresolved. This CDR3 is 12 amino acids long. V was cut by 8 bases and J by 9 bases, with 13 bases left in between. The CDR3 region has the DNA TGTGCCAGCGCCTTAGGGCCCCAAAAACTGTTTTTT. This sequence encodes CASALGPQKLFF.

This clone came up once. The genes are TRBV5-1 and TRBJ2-7; 7 bases match TRBD1. The CDR3 has 14 amino acids. The V gene end was trimmed by 0 bases and the J gene end by 1 base; junction bases not matched to a gene: 1. The germline V gene encodes CDR1 SGHRS and CDR2 YFSETQ. The CDR3 sequence is CASSLVGQSYEQYF. Here the CDR3 DNA reads TGCGCCAGCAGCTTGGTGGGACAGTCCTACGAGCAGTACTTC.

J is TRBJ2-1 and V is TRBV5-1; either TRBD1 or TRBD2 may fit D (6 bases each). Germline values: CDR1 SGHRS, CDR2 YFSETQ. V shed 3 bases and J shed 7 bases, with 14 bases lying between them. There are 14 residues in the CDR3. This CDR3 is CASSWIGGRNEQFF. As DNA, the CDR3 is TGCGCCAGCAGCTGGATTGGGGGGCGGAATGAGCAGTTCTTC.

In its sample, this clone is medium-sized. The gene calls are TRBV3-1 (or the pseudogene TRBV3-2) and TRBJ1-6, with D hard to call. The CDR3 length is 14 residues. The V and J ends lost 3 bases and 8 bases respectively, with 11 bases between them. The germline V gene has CDR1 LGHDT and CDR2 YNNKEL (reference sequence). This chain's CDR3 is CASSQTGGDSPLHF. The CDR3, as DNA: TGTGCCAGCAGCCAGACCGGCGGGGATTCACCCCTCCACTTT.

The rearrangement links TRBV7-9 to TRBJ2-1, with 8 bases lining up with TRBD1. V lost 5 bases, J lost 6 bases, and 6 bases stayed unmatched. Per the germline V gene, CDR1 is SEHNR and CDR2 is FQNEAQ (reference sequence). The CDR3 is made up of 14 amino acids. The CDR3 reads CASSGGQAANEQFF. The CDR3 coding sequence is TGTGCCAGCAGCGGGGGACAGGCGGCCAATGAGCAGTTCTTC. The complete variable domain, with remaining parts taken from reference TRBV7-9 and TRBJ2-1, reads DTGVSQNPRHKITKRGQNVTFRCDPISEHNRLYWYRQTLGQGPEFLTYFQNEAQLEKSRLLSDRFSAERPKGSFSTLEIQRTEQGDSAMYLCASSGGQAANEQFFGPGTRLTVL.